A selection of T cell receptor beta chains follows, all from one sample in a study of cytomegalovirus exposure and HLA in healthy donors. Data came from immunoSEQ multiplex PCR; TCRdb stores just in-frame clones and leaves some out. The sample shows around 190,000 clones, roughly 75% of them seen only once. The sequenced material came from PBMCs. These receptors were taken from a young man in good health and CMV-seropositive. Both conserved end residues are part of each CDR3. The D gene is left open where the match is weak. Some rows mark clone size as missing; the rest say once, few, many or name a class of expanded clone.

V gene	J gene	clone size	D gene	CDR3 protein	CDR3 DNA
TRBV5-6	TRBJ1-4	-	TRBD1	CASSLEGAGEKLFF	TGTGCCAGCAGCTTGGAGGGGGCGGGTGAAAAACTGTTTTTT
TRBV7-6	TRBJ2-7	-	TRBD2	CASSSLGLAGTYEQYF	TGTGCCAGCAGCTCCCTGGGACTAGCGGGGACCTACGAGCAGTACTTC
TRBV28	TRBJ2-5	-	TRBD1	CASTGQGPEETQYF	TGTGCCAGCACCGGACAGGGACCCGAAGAGACCCAGTACTTC
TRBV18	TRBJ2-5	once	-	CASSPRLPAEADQETQYF	TGTGCCAGCTCACCACGTCTACCCGCGGAGGCAGACCAAGAGACCCAGTACTTC
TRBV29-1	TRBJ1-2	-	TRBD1	CSVGTGSYGYTF	TGCAGCGTCGGGACAGGGAGCTATGGCTACACCTTC
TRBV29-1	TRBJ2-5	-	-	CSVAAQGRTQETQYF	TGCAGCGTAGCCGCCCAGGGGCGGACCCAAGAGACCCAGTACTTC
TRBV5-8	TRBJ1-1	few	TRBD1	CASRYRGQNTEAFF	TGTGCCAGCCGCTACAGGGGTCAGAACACTGAAGCTTTCTTT
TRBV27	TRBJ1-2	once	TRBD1	CASSPGQGSNYGYTF	TGTGCCAGCAGTCCGGGACAGGGATCGAACTATGGCTACACCTTC
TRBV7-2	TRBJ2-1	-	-	CASSSRFLAFNEQFF	TGTGCCAGCAGCTCCCGTTTCCTAGCTTTCAATGAGCAGTTCTTC
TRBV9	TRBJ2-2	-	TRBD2	CASSGTSGGFANTGELFF	TGTGCCAGCAGCGGGACTAGCGGGGGGTTCGCGAACACCGGGGAGCTGTTTTTT
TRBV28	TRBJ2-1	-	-	CASSFLEKAYNEQFF	-
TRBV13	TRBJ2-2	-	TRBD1	CASTGGGVRGELFF	TGTGCCTCCACAGGGGGCGGGGTCCGCGGGGAGCTGTTTTTT
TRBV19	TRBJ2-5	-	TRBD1	CASSLTGTGYRETQYF	TGTGCCAGTAGTTTGACCGGGACAGGGTATAGGGAGACCCAGTACTTC
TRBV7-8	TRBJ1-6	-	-	CASSLAQNNSPLHF	TGTGCCAGCAGCTTAGCACAGAATAATTCACCCCTCCACTTT